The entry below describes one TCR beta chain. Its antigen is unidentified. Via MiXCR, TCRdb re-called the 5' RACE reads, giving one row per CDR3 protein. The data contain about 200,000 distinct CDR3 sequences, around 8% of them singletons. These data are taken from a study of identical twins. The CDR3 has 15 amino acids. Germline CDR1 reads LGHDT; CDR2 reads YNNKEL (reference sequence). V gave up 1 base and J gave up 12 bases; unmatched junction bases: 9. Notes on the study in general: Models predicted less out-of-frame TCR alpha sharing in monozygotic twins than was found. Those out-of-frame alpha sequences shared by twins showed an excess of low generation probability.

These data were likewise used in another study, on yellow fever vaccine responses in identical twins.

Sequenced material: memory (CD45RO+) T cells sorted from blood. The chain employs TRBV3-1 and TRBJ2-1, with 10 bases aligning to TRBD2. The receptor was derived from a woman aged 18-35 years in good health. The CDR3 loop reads CASSQGVAGGPGQFF. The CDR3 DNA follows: TGTGCCAGCAGCCAAGGAGTAGCGGGGGGCCCGGGGCAGTTCTTC.